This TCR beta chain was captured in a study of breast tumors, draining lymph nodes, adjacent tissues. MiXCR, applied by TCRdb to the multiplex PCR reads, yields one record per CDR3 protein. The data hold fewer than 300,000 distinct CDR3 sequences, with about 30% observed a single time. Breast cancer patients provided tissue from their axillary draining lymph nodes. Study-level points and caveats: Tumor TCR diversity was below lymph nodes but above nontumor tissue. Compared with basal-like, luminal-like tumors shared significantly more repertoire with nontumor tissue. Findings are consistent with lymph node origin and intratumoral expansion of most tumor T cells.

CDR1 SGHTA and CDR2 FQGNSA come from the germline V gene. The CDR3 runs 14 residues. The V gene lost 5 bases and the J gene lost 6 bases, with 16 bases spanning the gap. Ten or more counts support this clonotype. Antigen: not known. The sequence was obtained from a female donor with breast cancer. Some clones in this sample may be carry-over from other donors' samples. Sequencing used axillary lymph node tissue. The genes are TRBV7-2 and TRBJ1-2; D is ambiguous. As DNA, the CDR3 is TGTGCCAGCAGCCGAACCGGTAGGGTGGATGGCTACACCTTC. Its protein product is CASSRTGRVDGYTF.